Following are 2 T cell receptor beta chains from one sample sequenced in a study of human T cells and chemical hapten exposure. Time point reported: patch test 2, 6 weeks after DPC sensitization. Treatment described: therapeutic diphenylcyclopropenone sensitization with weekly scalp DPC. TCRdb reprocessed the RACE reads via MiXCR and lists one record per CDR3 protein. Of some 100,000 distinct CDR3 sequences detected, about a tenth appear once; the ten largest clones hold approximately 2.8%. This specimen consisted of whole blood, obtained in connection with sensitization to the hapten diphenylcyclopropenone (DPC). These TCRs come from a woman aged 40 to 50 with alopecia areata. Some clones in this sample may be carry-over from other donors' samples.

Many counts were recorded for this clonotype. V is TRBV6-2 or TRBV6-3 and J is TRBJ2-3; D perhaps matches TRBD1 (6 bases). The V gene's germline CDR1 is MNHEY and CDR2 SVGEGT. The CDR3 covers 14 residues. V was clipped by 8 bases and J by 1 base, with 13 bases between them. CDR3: CASSQGYRTDTQYF. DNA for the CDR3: TGTGCCAGCTCGCAGGGGTATCGCACAGATACGCAGTATTTT.

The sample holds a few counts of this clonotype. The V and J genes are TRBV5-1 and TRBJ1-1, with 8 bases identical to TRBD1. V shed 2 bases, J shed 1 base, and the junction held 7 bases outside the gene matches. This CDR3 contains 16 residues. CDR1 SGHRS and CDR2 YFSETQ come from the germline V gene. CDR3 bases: TGCGCCAGCAGCTTAGGACAGGGCGGGCGGAACACTGAAGCTTTCTTT. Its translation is CASSLGQGGRNTEAFF.